The entry below gives a single T cell receptor (beta chain) sequence along with its context. No antigen is known for it. This CDR3 has 12 residues. Trimming removed 0 bases at V and 5 bases at J, with 5 bases between. Germline assignment: CDR1 SGHRS and CDR2 YFSETQ. The data were taken from a study of Tregs in tolerant kidney transplant recipients. The study, taken as a whole, reports: The most relevant donor-specific Treg TCRbeta repertoire apparently came from expansion with activated donor B cells.

Sequencing was performed with immunoSEQ multiplex PCR; in TCRdb, only in-frame clones are kept and a portion is missing. The sample shows tens of thousands of clones, about 89% of them seen only once. The sequence was collected from a human donor who received a combined kidney and bone marrow transplant. This chain joins TRBV5-1 and TRBJ2-5; D is ambiguous. The input for sequencing was CD4+ T cells from blood, taken before the transplant. The CDR3 loop reads CASSLEEETQYF. DNA of the CDR3: TGCGCCAGCAGCTTGGAGGAGGAGACCCAGTACTTC.